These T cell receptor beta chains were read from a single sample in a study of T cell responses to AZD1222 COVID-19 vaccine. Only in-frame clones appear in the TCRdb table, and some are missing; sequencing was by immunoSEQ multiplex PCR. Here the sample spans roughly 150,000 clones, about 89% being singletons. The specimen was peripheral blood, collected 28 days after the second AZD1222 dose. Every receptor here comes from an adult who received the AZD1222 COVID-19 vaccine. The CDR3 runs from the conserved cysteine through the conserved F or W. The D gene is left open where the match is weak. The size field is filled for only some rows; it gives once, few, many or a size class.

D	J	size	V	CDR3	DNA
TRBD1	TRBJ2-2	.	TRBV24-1	CATSDPTQGANTGELFF	TGTGCCACCAGTGACCCCACGCAGGGGGCGAACACCGGGGAGCTGTTTTTT
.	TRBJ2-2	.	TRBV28	CANRRGGTGELFF	TGTGCCAACCGCAGGGGAGGCACCGGGGAGCTGTTTTTT
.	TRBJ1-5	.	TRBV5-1	CASSLGGEQGQPQHF	TGCGCCAGCAGCTTGGGTGGGGAGCAGGGTCAGCCCCAGCATTTT
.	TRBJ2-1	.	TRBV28	CASSLYPVGERVSYNEQFF	TGTGCCAGCAGTTTATATCCCGTTGGGGAGAGGGTCTCCTACAATGAGCAGTTCTTC
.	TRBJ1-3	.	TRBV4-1	CASSSGNTIYF	TGCGCCAGCAGCTCTGGAAACACCATATATTTT
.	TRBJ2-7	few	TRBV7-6	CASSPDPKSYEQYF	TGTGCCAGCAGCCCCGACCCGAAATCCTACGAGCAGTACTTC
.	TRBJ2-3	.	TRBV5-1	CASSLDRADTQYF	TGCGCCAGCAGCTTGGACAGGGCGGATACGCAGTATTTT
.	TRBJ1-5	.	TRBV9	CASSIDSNQPQHF	TGTGCCAGCAGCATAGATAGCAATCAGCCCCAGCATTTT
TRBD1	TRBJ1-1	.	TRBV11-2	CASSRGLGQGGPVDEAFF	TGTGCCAGCAGCCGAGGTCTGGGACAGGGGGGACCAGTTGATGAAGCTTTCTTT
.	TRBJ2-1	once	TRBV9	CASSVGGDEQFF	TGTGCCAGCAGCGTAGGGGGGGATGAGCAGTTCTTC
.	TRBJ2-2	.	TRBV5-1	CASSLVGGELFF	TGCGCCAGCAGCCTCGTGGGCGGGGAGCTGTTTTTT
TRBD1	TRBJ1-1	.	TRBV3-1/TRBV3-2	CASSSWDRQNTEAFF	TGTGCCAGCAGCTCCTGGGACAGGCAAAACACTGAAGCTTTCTTT
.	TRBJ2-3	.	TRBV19	CASSVRGTDTQYF	TGTGCCAGTAGTGTCAGGGGAACAGATACGCAGTATTTT
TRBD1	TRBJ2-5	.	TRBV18	CASSWGQGSQETQYF	TGTGCCAGCTCATGGGGACAGGGGAGCCAAGAGACCCAGTACTTC
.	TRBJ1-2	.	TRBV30	CAWGVGVGGYTF	TGTGCCTGGGGCGTGGGGGTGGGCGGCTACACCTTC
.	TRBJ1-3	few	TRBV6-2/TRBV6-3	CASSYTDTSGNTIYF	TGTGCCAGCAGTTACACGGACACCTCTGGAAACACCATATATTTT
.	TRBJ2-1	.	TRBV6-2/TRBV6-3	CASSLGNLYNEQFF	TGTGCCAGCAGCTTAGGGAACCTCTACAATGAGCAGTTCTTC
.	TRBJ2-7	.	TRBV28	CASSLSSRSKTYEQYF	TGTGCCAGCAGTTTATCGAGTCGGTCTAAAACCTACGAGCAGTACTTC
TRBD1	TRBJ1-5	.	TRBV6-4	CASSGGQSSNQPQHF	TGTGCCAGCAGTGGGGGACAGAGTAGCAATCAGCCCCAGCATTTT
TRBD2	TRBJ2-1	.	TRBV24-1	CATSDSGTSGSYEQFF	TGTGCCACCAGTGACTCCGGGACTAGCGGGAGCTATGAGCAGTTCTTC
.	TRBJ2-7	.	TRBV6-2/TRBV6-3	CASSYLQPPYEQYF	TGTGCCAGCAGTTACCTACAGCCCCCCTACGAGCAGTACTTC
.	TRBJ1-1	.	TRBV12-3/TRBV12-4	CASVGQGPEAFF	TGTGCCAGCGTCGGGCAGGGCCCTGAAGCTTTCTTT
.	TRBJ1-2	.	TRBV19	CASTSGGAGYGYTF	TGTGCCAGTACCTCCGGGGGGGCCGGCTATGGCTACACCTTC
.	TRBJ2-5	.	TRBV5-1	CASSSWAGETQYF	TGCGCCAGCAGCTCTTGGGCCGGGGAGACCCAGTACTTC
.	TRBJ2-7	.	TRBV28	CASSSPSVLITGEQYF	TGTGCCAGCAGTAGCCCCTCAGTACTAATTACGGGGGAGCAGTACTTC
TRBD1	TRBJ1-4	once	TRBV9	CASSRAGTGAQEKLFF	TGTGCCAGCAGCAGAGCCGGGACAGGGGCCCAAGAAAAACTGTTTTTT
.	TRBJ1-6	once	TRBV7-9	CASSPKRVNSPLHF	TGTGCCAGCAGCCCGAAGCGGGTAAATTCACCCCTCCACTTT
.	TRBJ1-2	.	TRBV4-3	CASSQDRDNYGYTF	TGCGCCAGCAGCCAAGATAGGGATAACTATGGCTACACCTTC
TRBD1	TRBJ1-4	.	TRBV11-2	CASRRRGPSTNEKLFF	TGTGCCAGCAGGAGAAGGGGGCCTTCAACTAATGAAAAACTGTTTTTT
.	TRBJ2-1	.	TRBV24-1	CATSDSPRFGGGNEQFF	TGTGCCACCAGTGACAGTCCCCGATTTGGCGGCGGGAATGAGCAGTTCTTC
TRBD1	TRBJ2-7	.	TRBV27	CASSLRQGAFEQYF	TGTGCCAGCAGTTTAAGACAGGGGGCTTTCGAGCAGTACTTC
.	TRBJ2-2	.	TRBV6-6	CASSPPRQNTGELFF	TGTGCCAGCAGCCCACCCCGACAGAACACCGGGGAGCTGTTTTTT
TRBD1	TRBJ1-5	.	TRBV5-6	CASSSTGGRSQPQHF	TGTGCCAGCAGCTCTACAGGGGGTCGGAGTCAGCCCCAGCATTTT
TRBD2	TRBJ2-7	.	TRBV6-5	CASSLSEGGSTEQYF	TGTGCCAGCAGCTTAAGCGAGGGAGGGAGTACCGAGCAGTACTTC
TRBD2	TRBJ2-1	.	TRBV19	CASSMKGLGSNEQFF	TGTGCCAGTAGTATGAAGGGACTAGGAAGCAATGAGCAGTTCTTC
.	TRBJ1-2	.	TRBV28	CASSFRGGYGYTF	TGTGCCAGCAGTTTTCGGGGGGGTTATGGCTACACCTTC
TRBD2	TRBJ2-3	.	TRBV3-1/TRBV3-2	CASSQALSKRESLTDTQYF	TGTGCCAGCAGCCAAGCGTTGTCAAAGCGGGAGTCTTTAACAGATACGCAGTATTTT